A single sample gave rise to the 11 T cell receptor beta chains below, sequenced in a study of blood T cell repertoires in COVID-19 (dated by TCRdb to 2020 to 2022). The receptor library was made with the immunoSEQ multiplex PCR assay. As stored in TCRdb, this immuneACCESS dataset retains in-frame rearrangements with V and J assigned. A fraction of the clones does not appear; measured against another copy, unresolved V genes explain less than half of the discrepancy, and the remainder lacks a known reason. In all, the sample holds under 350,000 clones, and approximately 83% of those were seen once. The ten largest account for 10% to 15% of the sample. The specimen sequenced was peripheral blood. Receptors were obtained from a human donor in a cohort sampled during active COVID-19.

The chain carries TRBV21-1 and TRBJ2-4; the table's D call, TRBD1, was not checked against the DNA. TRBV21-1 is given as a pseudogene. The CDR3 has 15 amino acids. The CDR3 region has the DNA TGTGCCAGCAGCCCACGGGACAGGGAATCGGACATTCAGTACTTC. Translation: CASSPRDRESDIQYF.

The CDR3 region is CASSLGLAGGQDTQYF. The CDR3 region has the DNA TGTGCCAGCAGCTTAGGCCTAGCGGGGGGCCAAGATACGCAGTATTTT. The J gene is TRBJ2-3, the V gene TRBV7-9; 11 bases agree with TRBD2. With 1 base clipped from V and 5 bases from J, the junction kept 5 bases outside the gene matches. The V gene's germline CDR1 is SEHNR and CDR2 FQNEAQ (reference sequence). The CDR3 covers 16 residues.

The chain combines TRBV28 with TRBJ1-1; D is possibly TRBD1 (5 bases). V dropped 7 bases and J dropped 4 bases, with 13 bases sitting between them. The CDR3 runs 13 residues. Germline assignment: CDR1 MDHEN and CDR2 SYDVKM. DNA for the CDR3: TGTGCCAGCACTAAGACAGTCCCCACTGAAGCTTTCTTT. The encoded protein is CASTKTVPTEAFF.

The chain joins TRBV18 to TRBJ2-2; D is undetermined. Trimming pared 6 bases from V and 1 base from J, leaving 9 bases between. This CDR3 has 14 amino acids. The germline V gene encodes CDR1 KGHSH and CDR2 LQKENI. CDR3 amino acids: CASSSGLNTGELFF. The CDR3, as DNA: TGTGCCAGCTCGTCGGGTCTGAACACCGGGGAGCTGTTTTTT.

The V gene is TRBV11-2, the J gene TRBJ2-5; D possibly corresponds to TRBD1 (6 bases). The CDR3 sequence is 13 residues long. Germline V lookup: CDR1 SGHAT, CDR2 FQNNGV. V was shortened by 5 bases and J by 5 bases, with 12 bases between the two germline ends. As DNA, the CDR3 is TGTGCCAGCAGCCAACAGGGCAGGGAGACCCAGTACTTC. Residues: CASSQQGRETQYF.

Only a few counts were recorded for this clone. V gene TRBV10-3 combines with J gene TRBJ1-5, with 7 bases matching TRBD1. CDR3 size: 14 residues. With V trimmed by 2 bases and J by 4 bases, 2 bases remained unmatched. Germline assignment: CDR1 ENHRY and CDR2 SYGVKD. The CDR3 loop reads CAISEAGGNQPQHF. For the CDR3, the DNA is TGTGCCATCAGTGAGGCAGGGGGAAATCAGCCCCAGCATTTT.

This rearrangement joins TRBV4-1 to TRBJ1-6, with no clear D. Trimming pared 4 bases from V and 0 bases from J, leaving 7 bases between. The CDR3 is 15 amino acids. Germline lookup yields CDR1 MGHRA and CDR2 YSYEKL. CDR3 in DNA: TGCGCCAGCAGCCTCGAGTTCTCCTATAATTCACCCCTCCACTTT. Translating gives CASSLEFSYNSPLHF.

CDR3 nucleotides: TGTGCCAGCAGCCCGCTGACGCCTGGGCGGGAGAAGCAGTTCTTC. It specifies CASSPLTPGREKQFF. The chain carries TRBV3-1 (or the pseudogene TRBV3-2) and TRBJ2-1; 7 bases agree with TRBD2. Germline assignment: CDR1 LGHDT and CDR2 YNNKEL (reference sequence). Trimming removed 4 bases from V and 11 bases from J; junction bases left unmatched: 14. The CDR3 spans 15 residues.

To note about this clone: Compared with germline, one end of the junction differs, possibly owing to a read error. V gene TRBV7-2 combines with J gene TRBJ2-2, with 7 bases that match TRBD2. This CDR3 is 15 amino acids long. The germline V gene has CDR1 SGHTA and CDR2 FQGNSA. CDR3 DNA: TGTGCCAGCAGCTTAGGGAGCGGGAACGCCGGGGAGCTGTTTTTT. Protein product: CASSLGSGNAGELFF. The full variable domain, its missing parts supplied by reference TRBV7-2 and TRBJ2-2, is GAGVSQSPSNKVTEKGKDVELRCDPISGHTALYWYRQSLGQGLEFLIYFQGNSAPDKSGLPSDRFSAERTGGSVSTLTIQRTQQEDSAVYLCASSLGSGNAGELFFGEGSRLTVL.

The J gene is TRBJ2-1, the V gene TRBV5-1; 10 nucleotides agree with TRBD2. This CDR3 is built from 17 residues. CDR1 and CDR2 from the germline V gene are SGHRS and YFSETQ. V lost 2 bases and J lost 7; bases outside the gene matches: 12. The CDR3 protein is CASSFGILAGGKNEQFF. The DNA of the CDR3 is TGCGCCAGCAGCTTCGGGATCTTAGCGGGAGGAAAGAATGAGCAGTTCTTC.

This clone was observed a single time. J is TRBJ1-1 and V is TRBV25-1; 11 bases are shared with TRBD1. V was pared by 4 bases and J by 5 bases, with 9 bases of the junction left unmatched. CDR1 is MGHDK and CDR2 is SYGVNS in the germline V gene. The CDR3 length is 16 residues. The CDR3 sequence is CASSGLVGQGATEAFF. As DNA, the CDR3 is TGTGCCAGCAGTGGTCTCGTCGGACAGGGGGCTACTGAAGCTTTCTTT.